This T cell receptor beta chain was identified in a study of cytomegalovirus exposure and HLA in healthy donors. The donors gave bone marrow, and they were healthy. Whereas donors were nominally healthy upon sampling, unrecorded immune exposures were probable. Findings and limits, study-wide: Usually a TCR sequence was rare, but some public TCRs were found in many donors. When analyzed later, a missense DCLRE1C variant was found to be linked to TCR beta V- and J-gene trimming.

In regard to this clone: Its antigen is not identified.

The primer mix had 60 Vbeta and 13 Jbeta primers. Generated by immunoSEQ multiplex PCR, the TCRdb table keeps only in-frame clones and is missing some. This table lists 30,000 to 35,000 clones. The CDR3 has 16 residues. The V gene's germline CDR1 is PRHDT and CDR2 FYEKMQ (reference sequence). With 6 bases removed from V and 2 bases from J, the gap between germline ends came to 18 bases. The sample was PBMCs. The chain is built from TRBV13 and TRBJ2-3; D may be TRBD1 (6 bases). The source is a woman aged 40-49 years in good health and CMV-seropositive. Written as DNA, the CDR3 is TGTGCCAGCAGAGAACAGGGCCTCGGTAACACAGATACGCAGTATTTT. Translated: CASREQGLGNTDTQYF.